The next 7 T cell receptor beta chains were all read from a single sample in a study of blood T cell repertoires in COVID-19. Some clones are missing from TCRdb's copy, which holds only in-frame ones; the method was immunoSEQ multiplex PCR. The sample records 80,000 to 90,000 clones, around 80% being singletons. Sequences were obtained from peripheral blood. The receptor set was obtained from a woman older than 75 with acute or convalescent COVID-19.

The V gene is TRBV6-7, the J gene TRBJ2-5; the match to TRBD1 covers 10 bases. TRBV6-7 is an ORF, and what it does is uncertain. The CDR3 loop spans 14 amino acids. The V gene end was trimmed by 5 bases and the J gene end by 5 bases; junction bases not matched to a gene: 5. This chain's CDR3 is CASSQGTGDETQYF. The CDR3 DNA is TGTGCCAGCAGTCAGGGGACAGGGGACGAGACCCAGTACTTC.

This rearrangement joins TRBV18 to TRBJ1-5, with 10 bases that match TRBD1. V lost 3 bases, J lost 1 base, and 0 bases stayed unmatched. From germline, CDR1 is KGHSH and CDR2 LQKENI. The length of the CDR3 is 15 residues. CDR3 in DNA: TGTGCCAGCTCACCGGGACAGGGGAGCAATCAGCCCCAGCATTTT. Residues: CASSPGQGSNQPQHF.

V gene TRBV5-1 combines with J gene TRBJ1-6; D call uncertain. This CDR3 is 14 amino acids long. Trimming stripped 1 base from V and 6 bases from J, with 8 bases between. Germline loops: CDR1 SGHRS, CDR2 YFSETQ. CDR3 DNA: TGCGCCAGCAGCTTGCGGGAAAGTAATTCACCCCTCCACTTT. It translates to CASSLRESNSPLHF.

This chain links TRBV5-6 with TRBJ2-7; D not certain. Deletions cut 2 bases from V and 4 bases from J, with 7 bases between. Per germline, CDR1 SGHDT and CDR2 YYEEEE. This CDR3 spans 12 amino acids. In DNA form, the CDR3 reads TGTGCCAGCAGCTTTTCCTATTACGAGCAGTACTTC. It yields the protein CASSFSYYEQYF.

The V and J genes are TRBV15 and TRBJ2-1; D ambiguous. Germline V gene lookup returns CDR1 LNHNV and CDR2 YYDKDF (reference sequence). There are 15 residues in the CDR3. The germline V and J ends were trimmed by 0 bases and 0 bases, with 6 bases remaining between them. The CDR3 loop is CATSRDPGSYNEQFF. The CDR3 DNA reads TGTGCCACCAGCAGAGATCCAGGCTCCTACAATGAGCAGTTCTTC. Drawing the rest from reference TRBV15 and TRBJ2-1, the complete variable domain is DAMVIQNPRYQVTQFGKPVTLSCSQTLNHNVMYWYQQKSSQAPKLLFHYYDKDFNNEADTPDNFQSRRPNTSFCFLDIRSPGLGDTAMYLCATSRDPGSYNEQFFGPGTRLTVL.

This clone was seen a handful of times. CDR3 nucleotides: TGTGCCAGCAGGGCAGGGGGCAATCAGCCCCAGCATTTT. This sequence encodes CASRAGGNQPQHF. The gene calls are TRBV6-5 and TRBJ1-5; TRBD1 is a possible D gene (6 bases). The CDR3 runs to 13 residues. Trimming left V 6 bases short and J 2 bases short, with 8 bases between. Germline assignment: CDR1 MNHEY and CDR2 SVGAGI.

V usage is TRBV19 and J usage is TRBJ2-5, with D perhaps matching TRBD1 (6 bases). The germline gives CDR1 LNHDA, CDR2 SQIVND (reference sequence). The CDR3 is 13 amino acids. Trimming removed 6 bases at V and 5 bases at J, with 13 bases between. The CDR3 DNA follows: TGTGCCAGTAGGGACAGAAGTTATGAGACCCAGTACTTC. As protein: CASRDRSYETQYF.